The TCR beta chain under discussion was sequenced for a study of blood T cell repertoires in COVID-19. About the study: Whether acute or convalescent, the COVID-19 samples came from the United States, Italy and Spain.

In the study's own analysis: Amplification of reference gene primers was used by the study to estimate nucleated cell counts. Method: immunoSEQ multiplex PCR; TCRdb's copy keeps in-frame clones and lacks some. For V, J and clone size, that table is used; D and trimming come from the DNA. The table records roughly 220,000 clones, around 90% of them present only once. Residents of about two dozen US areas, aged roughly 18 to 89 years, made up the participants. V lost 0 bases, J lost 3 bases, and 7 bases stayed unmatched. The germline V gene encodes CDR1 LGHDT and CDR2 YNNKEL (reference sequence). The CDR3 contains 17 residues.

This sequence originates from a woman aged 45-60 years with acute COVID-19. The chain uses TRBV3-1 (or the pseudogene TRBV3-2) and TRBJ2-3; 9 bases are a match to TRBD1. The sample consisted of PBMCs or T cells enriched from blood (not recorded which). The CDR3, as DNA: TGTGCCAGCAGCCAAGATAAACGGACAGGGGTTACAGATACGCAGTATTTT. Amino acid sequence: CASSQDKRTGVTDTQYF.